These 20 T cell receptor beta chains originate from one sample sequenced in a study of T cell repertoires in cytomegalovirus infection. TCRdb called the reads again in MiXCR, with one record for every CDR3 protein. The table records over 85,000 distinct CDR3 sequences, 15% to 20% of them present only once. Sequencing was carried out using PBMCs. Source of these receptors: a human donor in good health (CMV status not recorded). Some clones in this sample may be carry-over from other donors' samples.

This clonotype was recorded at least ten times. V is TRBV7-8 and J is TRBJ1-3; tentative D call: TRBD1 (6 bases). Germline CDR1 SGHVS, CDR2 FQNEAQ. This CDR3 has 16 residues. V was shortened by 2 bases and J by 0 bases, with 11 bases between the two germline ends. This chain's CDR3 is CASSLLGGVSGNTIYF. CDR3 sequence (DNA): TGTGCCAGCAGCTTATTAGGGGGGGTCTCTGGAAACACCATATATTTT.

The chain carries TRBV4-3 and TRBJ2-5, with D unresolved. V shed 1 base and J shed 5 bases, with 8 bases lying between them. The CDR3 runs 13 residues. Germline V gene data show CDR1 as LGHNA and CDR2 as YSLEER. The CDR3 sequence is CASSQGLGETQYF. As DNA, the CDR3 is TGCGCCAGCAGCCAAGGGCTCGGGGAGACCCAGTACTTC.

This clonotype was seen at least ten times. V is TRBV11-2 and J is TRBJ2-5; D might be TRBD1 or TRBD2, each matching 5 bases. CDR3 length: 11 residues. Trimming removed 11 bases from V and 5 bases from J, with 12 bases in between. Germline values: CDR1 SGHAT, CDR2 FQNNGV. The CDR3 is CACRRGETQYF. CDR3 in DNA: TGTGCCTGCCGCCGGGGCGAGACCCAGTACTTC.

The rearrangement uses TRBV6-2 or TRBV6-3 and TRBJ1-5, with 7 bases identical to TRBD1. This CDR3 spans 13 amino acids. Losses at the gene ends were 4 bases for V and 6 bases for J; bases not matched to a gene: 3. Germline CDR1 MNHEY, CDR2 SVGEGT. CDR3 DNA sequence: TGTGCCAGCAGTTTCAACAGGGGTCAGCCCCAGCATTTT. Amino acids: CASSFNRGQPQHF.

The table lists this clonotype with a few counts. This rearrangement joins TRBV28 to TRBJ2-3, with 7 bases lining up with TRBD2. Trimming took 5 bases from V and 3 from J; bases not matched to a gene: 5. The germline V gene encodes CDR1 MDHEN and CDR2 SYDVKM. This CDR3 region has 14 residues. DNA of the CDR3: TGTGCCAGCAGTCGTTGGGGGGGAACAGATACGCAGTATTTT. Translation: CASSRWGGTDTQYF.

This chain links TRBV10-3 with TRBJ2-6; 8 bases are a match to TRBD1. The J segment lost 0 bases and the V segment lost 3 bases, leaving 13 bases of the junction unmatched. This CDR3 spans 20 amino acids. The germline gives CDR1 ENHRY, CDR2 SYGVKD. The CDR3 protein is CAISEGQGAKGVSGANVLTF. In DNA form, the CDR3 reads TGTGCCATCAGTGAAGGTCAGGGGGCGAAGGGGGTCTCTGGGGCCAACGTCCTGACTTTC.

The chain couples TRBV19 to TRBJ1-1; 7 bases fit TRBD1. The CDR3 has 14 amino acids. CDR1 is LNHDA, CDR2 SQIVND, per germline (reference sequence). The trim removed 2 bases at V and 1 base at J, leaving 1 base unmatched. The CDR3: CASSIRTGNTEAFF. DNA of the CDR3: TGTGCCAGTAGTATAAGGACAGGGAACACTGAAGCTTTCTTT.

The chain is built from TRBV4-1 and TRBJ1-2; the match to TRBD1 covers 11 bases. This CDR3 contains 14 residues. The germline gives CDR1 MGHRA, CDR2 YSYEKL. V lost 1 base and J lost 8; bases outside the gene matches: 3. CDR3 residues: CASSQGTGGDGYTF. The DNA of the CDR3 is TGCGCCAGCAGCCAAGGGACAGGGGGCGACGGCTACACCTTC.

This clonotype has a count of ten or more. The chain uses TRBV7-2 and TRBJ1-2; 9 bases agree with TRBD1. Germline-derived CDR1 and CDR2 are SGHTA and FQGNSA. The CDR3 runs 15 residues. V gave up 5 bases and J gave up 2 bases; unmatched junction bases: 6. CDR3 in DNA: TGTGCCAGCAGCAGGTCGGACAGGGGAAACTATGGCTACACCTTC. This gives the protein CASSRSDRGNYGYTF.

This sequence joins TRBV7-3 and TRBJ1-1, with D perhaps matching TRBD1 (5 bases). CDR1 and CDR2 (germline): SGHTA, FQGTGA. This CDR3 contains 13 residues. The V end lost 5 bases, the J end lost 4 bases, and 11 bases lay between the germline ends. The CDR3 coding sequence is TGTGCCAGCAGCCGTCGGGGGACCACTGAAGCTTTCTTT. Translating gives CASSRRGTTEAFF. Using reference TRBV7-3 and TRBJ1-1 for the parts outside the CDR3, the full variable domain is GAGVSQTPSNKVTEKGKYVELRCDPISGHTALYWYRQSLGQGPEFLIYFQGTGAADDSGLPNDRFFAVRPEGSVSTLKIQRTERGDSAVYLCASSRRGTTEAFFGQGTRLTVV.

This chain uses TRBV7-9 with TRBJ2-5, with D perhaps matching TRBD2 (7 bases). Trimming took 8 bases from V and 5 from J, leaving 21 bases between them. CDR3 length equals 15 residues. Germline V gives CDR1 SEHNR, CDR2 FQNEAQ (reference sequence). As DNA, the CDR3 is TGTGCCAGCGGGTTCGGCGGGGGCCGTAAGGAGACCCAGTACTTC. Protein product: CASGFGGGRKETQYF.

This clonotype was seen a handful of times. The V call is TRBV28, the J call TRBJ1-5; possible D gene TRBD1, 5 bases. Germline loops: CDR1 MDHEN, CDR2 SYDVKM. This CDR3 is 15 amino acids long. V shed 5 bases and J shed 0 bases, with 11 bases lying between them. CDR3 nucleotides: TGTGCCAGCAGTCCCGGGACCCCTAGCAATCAGCCCCAGCATTTT. Protein sequence: CASSPGTPSNQPQHF.

This clonotype appeared many times. The chain is built from TRBV7-2 and TRBJ2-5; D not resolved. This CDR3 contains 14 residues. Trimming removed 1 base from V and 9 bases from J, with 15 bases in between. The germline CDR1 and CDR2 sequences are SGHTA and FQGNSA. This CDR3 reads CASSLGPTPVSQYF. The CDR3 region has the DNA TGTGCCAGCAGCTTAGGTCCGACCCCTGTCTCCCAGTACTTC.

At least ten counts were recorded for this clonotype. This chain connects TRBV12-3 or TRBV12-4 to TRBJ1-1; 9 bases line up with TRBD1. V trimming: 7 bases; J trimming: 0 bases; junction bases outside the gene matches: 12. CDR3 length equals 17 residues. The CDR3: CASTFPPGQGMNTEAFF. CDR3 in DNA: TGTGCCAGCACCTTTCCCCCGGGACAGGGAATGAACACTGAAGCTTTCTTT.

This clonotype was counted a few times. The gene calls are TRBV18 and TRBJ2-1, with D possibly TRBD1 on 5 matching bases. CDR3 length: 14 amino acids. The germline CDR1 and CDR2 sequences are KGHSH and LQKENI. V was clipped by 3 bases and J by 5 bases, with 11 bases between them. CDR3 coding DNA: TGTGCCAGCTCACCTGCAGGGATGAACAATGAGCAGTTCTTC. This translates into CASSPAGMNNEQFF.

This chain uses TRBV6-2 or TRBV6-3 with TRBJ1-2, with 7 bases aligning to TRBD1. Germline values: CDR1 MNHEY, CDR2 SVGEGT. The CDR3 runs 13 residues. V shed 3 bases, J shed 4 bases, and the junction held 2 bases outside the gene matches. The CDR3 sequence: CASSYGTVYGYTF. The CDR3 DNA reads as TGTGCCAGCAGTTATGGGACAGTCTATGGCTACACCTTC.

This clonotype was counted many times. The chain employs TRBV7-2 and TRBJ2-7; TRBD2 agrees at 13 bases. J lost 6 bases, V lost 6 bases, and 8 bases had no gene match. The length of the CDR3 is 15 residues. The V gene's germline CDR1 is SGHTA and CDR2 FQGNSA. The chain's CDR3 is CASSETSGGVGEQYF. The CDR3 DNA reads as TGTGCCAGCAGTGAAACTAGCGGGGGGGTCGGCGAGCAGTACTTC.

Ten or more counts support this clonotype. This chain links TRBV7-2 with TRBJ2-2; D perhaps matches TRBD1 (6 bases). The germline gives CDR1 SGHTA, CDR2 FQGNSA. V lost 3 bases to trimming and J lost 4 bases, with 12 bases between them. CDR3 length: 15 amino acids. CDR3 sequence reads: CASSLGTGSTGELFF. The CDR3 DNA is TGTGCCAGCAGCTTGGGTACAGGGTCCACCGGGGAGCTGTTTTTT. Using reference TRBV7-2 and TRBJ2-2 for the parts outside the CDR3, the full variable domain is GAGVSQSPSNKVTEKGKDVELRCDPISGHTALYWYRQSLGQGLEFLIYFQGNSAPDKSGLPSDRFSAERTGGSVSTLTIQRTQQEDSAVYLCASSLGTGSTGELFFGEGSRLTVL.

This clonotype was detected many times. This chain links TRBV7-2 with TRBJ1-2, with D tentatively TRBD1 (5 bases). The V end lost 1 base, the J end lost 5 bases, and 8 bases lay between the germline ends. The CDR3 runs to 13 residues. In germline, CDR1 is SGHTA, CDR2 FQGNSA. CDR3 region: CASSLGGGYGYTF. The CDR3 DNA reads TGTGCCAGCAGCTTAGGGGGCGGGTATGGCTACACCTTC.

This clonotype was recorded once. For the CDR3, the DNA is TGTGCCAGCAGCTACGGGCCGGACAGAGTCTACGAGCAGTACTTC. Translation: CASSYGPDRVYEQYF. The chain is built from TRBV5-4 and TRBJ2-7, with a tentative D call TRBD1 (6 bases). Germline V gene data show CDR1 as SGHNT and CDR2 as YYREEE (reference sequence). This CDR3 is built from 15 residues. With 3 bases removed from V and 3 bases from J, the gap between germline ends came to 16 bases.